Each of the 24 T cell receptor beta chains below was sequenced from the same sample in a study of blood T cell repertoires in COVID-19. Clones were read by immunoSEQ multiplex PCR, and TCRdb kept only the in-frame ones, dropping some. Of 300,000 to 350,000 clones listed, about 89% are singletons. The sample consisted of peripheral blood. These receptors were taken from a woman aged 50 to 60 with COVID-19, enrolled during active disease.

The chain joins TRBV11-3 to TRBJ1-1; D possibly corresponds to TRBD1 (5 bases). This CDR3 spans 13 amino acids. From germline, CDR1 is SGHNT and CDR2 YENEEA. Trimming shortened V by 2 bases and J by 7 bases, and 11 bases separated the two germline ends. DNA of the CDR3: TGTGCCAGCAGCTTAATTCGGGGGATTGAAGCTTTCTTT. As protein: CASSLIRGIEAFF.

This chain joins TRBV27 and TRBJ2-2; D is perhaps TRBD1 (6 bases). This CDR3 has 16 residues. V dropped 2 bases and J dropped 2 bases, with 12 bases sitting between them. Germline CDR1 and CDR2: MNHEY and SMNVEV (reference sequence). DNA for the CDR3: TGTGCCAGCAGTTTAAAAGGGGGACAAAACACCGGGGAGCTGTTTTTT. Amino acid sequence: CASSLKGGQNTGELFF.

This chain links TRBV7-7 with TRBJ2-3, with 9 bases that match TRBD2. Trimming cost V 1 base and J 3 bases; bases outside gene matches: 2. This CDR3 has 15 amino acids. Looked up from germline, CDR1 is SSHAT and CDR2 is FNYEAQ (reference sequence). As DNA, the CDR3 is TGTGCCAGCAGCTTAGGCGGGAGGGAGACAGATACGCAGTATTTT. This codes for CASSLGGRETDTQYF.

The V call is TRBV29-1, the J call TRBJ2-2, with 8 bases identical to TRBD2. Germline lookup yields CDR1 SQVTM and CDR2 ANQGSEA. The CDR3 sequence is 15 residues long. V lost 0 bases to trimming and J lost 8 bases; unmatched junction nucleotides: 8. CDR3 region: CSVEDRGTRAGELFF. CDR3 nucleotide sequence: TGCAGCGTTGAAGATCGCGGGACTAGAGCTGGGGAGCTGTTTTTT.

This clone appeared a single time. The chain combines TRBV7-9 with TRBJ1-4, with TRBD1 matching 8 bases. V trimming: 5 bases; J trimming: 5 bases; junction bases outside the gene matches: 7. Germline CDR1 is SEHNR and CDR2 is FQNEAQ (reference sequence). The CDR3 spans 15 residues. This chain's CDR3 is CASSTQGALNEKLFF. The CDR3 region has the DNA TGTGCCAGCAGCACTCAGGGGGCTCTCAATGAAAAACTGTTTTTT.

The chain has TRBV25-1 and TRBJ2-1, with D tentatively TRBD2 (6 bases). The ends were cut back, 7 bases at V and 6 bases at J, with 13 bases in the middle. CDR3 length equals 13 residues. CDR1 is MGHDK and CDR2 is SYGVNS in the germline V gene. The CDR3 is CASNGAGSNEQFF. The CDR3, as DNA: TGTGCCAGCAATGGCGCGGGGTCCAATGAGCAGTTCTTC.

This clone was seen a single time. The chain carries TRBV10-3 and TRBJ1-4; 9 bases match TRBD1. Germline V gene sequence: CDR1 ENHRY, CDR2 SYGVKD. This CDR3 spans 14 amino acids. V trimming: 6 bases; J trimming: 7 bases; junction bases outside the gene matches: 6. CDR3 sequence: CAISPGQGTEKLFF. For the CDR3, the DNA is TGTGCCATCAGCCCCGGACAGGGGACTGAAAAACTGTTTTTT.

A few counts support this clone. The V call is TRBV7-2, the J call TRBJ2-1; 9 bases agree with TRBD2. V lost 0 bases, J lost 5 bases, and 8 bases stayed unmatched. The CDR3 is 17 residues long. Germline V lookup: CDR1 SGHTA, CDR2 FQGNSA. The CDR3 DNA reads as TGTGCCAGCAGCTTAGCGGAATGGCGGGAGGGTCACAATGAGCAGTTCTTC. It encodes CASSLAEWREGHNEQFF.

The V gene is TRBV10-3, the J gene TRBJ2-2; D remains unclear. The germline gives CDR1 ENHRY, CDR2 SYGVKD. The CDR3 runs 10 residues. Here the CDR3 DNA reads TGTACCCAGGTCCCCGGGGAGCTGTTTTTT. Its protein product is CTQVPGELFF.

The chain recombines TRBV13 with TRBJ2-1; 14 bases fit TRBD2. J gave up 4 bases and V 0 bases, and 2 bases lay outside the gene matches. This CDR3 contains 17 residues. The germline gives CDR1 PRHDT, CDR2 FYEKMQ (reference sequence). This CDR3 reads CASSLGTSGGDYNEQFF. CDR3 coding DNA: TGTGCCAGCAGCTTAGGGACTAGCGGGGGGGATTACAATGAGCAGTTCTTC.

CDR3 loop: CATRGTSGSTQYF. Here the CDR3 DNA reads TGTGCCACGAGAGGGACTAGCGGGAGTACCCAGTACTTC. This chain joins TRBV10-3 and TRBJ2-5; TRBD2 matches 14 bases. With V trimmed by 10 bases and J by 8 bases, 6 bases remained unmatched. The CDR3 spans 13 residues. Germline lookup yields CDR1 ENHRY and CDR2 SYGVKD.

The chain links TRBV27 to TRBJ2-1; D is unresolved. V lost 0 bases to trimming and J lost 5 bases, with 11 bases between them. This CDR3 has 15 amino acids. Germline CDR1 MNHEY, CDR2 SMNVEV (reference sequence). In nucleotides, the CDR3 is TGTGCCAGCAGTTTATCGTGGGCAGTAAACAATGAGCAGTTCTTC. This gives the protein CASSLSWAVNNEQFF.

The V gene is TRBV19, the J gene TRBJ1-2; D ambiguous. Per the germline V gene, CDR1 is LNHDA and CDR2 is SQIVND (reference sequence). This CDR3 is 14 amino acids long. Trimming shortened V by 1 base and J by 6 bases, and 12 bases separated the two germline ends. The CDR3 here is CASSIGFGVDGYTF. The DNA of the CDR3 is TGTGCCAGTAGTATAGGATTCGGGGTTGATGGCTACACCTTC.

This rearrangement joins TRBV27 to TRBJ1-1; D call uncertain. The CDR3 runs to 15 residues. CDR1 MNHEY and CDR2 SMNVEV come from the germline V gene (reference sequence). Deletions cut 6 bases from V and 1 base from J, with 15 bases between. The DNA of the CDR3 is TGTGCCAGCAGATCGAGGGCACAGCAGAACACTGAAGCTTTCTTT. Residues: CASRSRAQQNTEAFF.

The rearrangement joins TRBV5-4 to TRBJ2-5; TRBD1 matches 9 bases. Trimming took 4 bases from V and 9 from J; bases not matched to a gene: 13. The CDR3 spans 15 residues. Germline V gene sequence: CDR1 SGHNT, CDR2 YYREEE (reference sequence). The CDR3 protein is CASSPPGTGSLPQYF. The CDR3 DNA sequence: TGTGCCAGCAGCCCGCCCGGGACAGGGAGTCTTCCCCAGTACTTC.

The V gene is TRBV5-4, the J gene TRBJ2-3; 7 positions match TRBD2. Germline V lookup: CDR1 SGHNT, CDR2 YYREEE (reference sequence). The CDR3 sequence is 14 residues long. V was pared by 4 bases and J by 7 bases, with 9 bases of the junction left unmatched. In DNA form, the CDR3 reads TGTGCCAGCAGCCCGAGCGGGACCTTAAATACGCAGTATTTT. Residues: CASSPSGTLNTQYF.

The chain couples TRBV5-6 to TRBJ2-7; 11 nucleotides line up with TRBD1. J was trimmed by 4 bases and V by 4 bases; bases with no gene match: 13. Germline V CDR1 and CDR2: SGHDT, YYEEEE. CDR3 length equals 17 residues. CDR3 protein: CASSAAGDRGSTYEQYF. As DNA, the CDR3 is TGTGCCAGCAGCGCTGCAGGGGACAGGGGGTCAACATACGAGCAGTACTTC.

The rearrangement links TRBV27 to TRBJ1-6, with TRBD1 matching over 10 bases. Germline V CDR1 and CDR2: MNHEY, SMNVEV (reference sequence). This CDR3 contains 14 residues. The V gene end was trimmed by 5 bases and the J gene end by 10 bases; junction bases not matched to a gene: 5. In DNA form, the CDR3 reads TGTGCCAGCAGTCTGGGACAGGGGTGGTCACCCCTCCACTTT. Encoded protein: CASSLGQGWSPLHF.

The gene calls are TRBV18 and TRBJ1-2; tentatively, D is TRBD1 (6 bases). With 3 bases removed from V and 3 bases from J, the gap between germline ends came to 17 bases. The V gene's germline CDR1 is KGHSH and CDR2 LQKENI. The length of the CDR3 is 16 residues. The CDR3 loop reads CASSPPSKTGDYGYTF. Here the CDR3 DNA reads TGTGCCAGCTCACCCCCTTCCAAGACAGGAGACTATGGCTACACCTTC.

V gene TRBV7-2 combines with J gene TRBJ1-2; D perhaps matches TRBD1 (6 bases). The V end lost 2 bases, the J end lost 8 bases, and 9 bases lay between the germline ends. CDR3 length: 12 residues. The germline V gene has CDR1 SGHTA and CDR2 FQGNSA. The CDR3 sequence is CASSLSGVGYTF. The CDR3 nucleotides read TGTGCCAGCAGCTTATCAGGGGTGGGCTACACCTTC. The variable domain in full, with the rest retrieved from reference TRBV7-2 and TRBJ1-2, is GAGVSQSPSNKVTEKGKDVELRCDPISGHTALYWYRQSLGQGLEFLIYFQGNSAPDKSGLPSDRFSAERTGGSVSTLTIQRTQQEDSAVYLCASSLSGVGYTFGSGTRLTVV.

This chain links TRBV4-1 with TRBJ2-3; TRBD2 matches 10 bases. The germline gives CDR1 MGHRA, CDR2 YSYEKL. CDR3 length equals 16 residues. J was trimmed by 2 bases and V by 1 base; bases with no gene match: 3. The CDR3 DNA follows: TGCGCCAGCAGCCAAGGGACTAGCGGAACCACAGATACGCAGTATTTT. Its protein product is CASSQGTSGTTDTQYF.

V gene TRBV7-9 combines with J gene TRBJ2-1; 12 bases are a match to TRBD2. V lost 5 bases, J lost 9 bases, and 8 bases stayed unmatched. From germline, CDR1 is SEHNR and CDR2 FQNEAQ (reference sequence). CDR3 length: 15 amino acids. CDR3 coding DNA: TGTGCCAGCAGCACGACTAGCGGGAGTAAGGTTGAGCAGTTCTTC. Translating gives CASSTTSGSKVEQFF.

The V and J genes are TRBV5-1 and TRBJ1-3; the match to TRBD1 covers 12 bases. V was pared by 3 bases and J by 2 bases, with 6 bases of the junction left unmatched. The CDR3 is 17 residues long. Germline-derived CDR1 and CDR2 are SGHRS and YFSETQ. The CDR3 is CASSSGRDRGPGNTIYF. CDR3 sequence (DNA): TGCGCCAGCAGCTCCGGTCGGGACAGGGGGCCTGGAAACACCATATATTTT.

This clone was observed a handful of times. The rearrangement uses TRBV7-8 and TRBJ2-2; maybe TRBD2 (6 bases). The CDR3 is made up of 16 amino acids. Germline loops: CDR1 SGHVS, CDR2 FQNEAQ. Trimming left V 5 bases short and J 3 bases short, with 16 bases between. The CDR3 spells CASSPYGGLDTGELFF. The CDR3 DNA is TGTGCCAGCAGCCCCTATGGGGGACTGGACACCGGGGAGCTGTTTTTT.